One TCR beta chain is described in this entry. In its sample, this clonotype was seen a few times. Its antigen remains undetermined. Base qualities are missing; no much larger clone stands one base away. The data stem from a study of blood T cells in healthy people across ages (dated by TCRdb to 2014 to 2015). With regard to the full study: In model experiments, template switching captured about one uniquely barcoded TCR beta cDNA molecule for every two T cells. The study analyzed two additional independent replicas of 1 million unique cDNA reads from the same blood draw for two donors, one aged 18 to 30 and one aged 80 or older. Age-related changes in TCR beta repertoire diversity were measured in the study by deep sequencing normalized with unique cDNA molecular identifiers. Donors of different ages were randomly distributed across sequencing lanes to avoid experimental bias. The donors were split into four age groups: young (average 16 years), middle-aged (more than 35), aged (62) and long-lived (roughly 80).

What the study reported, not specific to this receptor: The CMV infection status of donors was not known, potentially confounding age-related changes in expanded clonotypes. Compared with the aged group, the long-lived group had more naive CD4+ T cells, fewer expanded clones and increased TCR diversity, suggesting age selection. Observed TCR beta diversity per million T cells fell roughly linearly with age, and a significant reduction was already apparent by age about 38. Bulk unsorted PBMC profiling prevented conclusive comparison of naive and antigen-experienced compartments. There was a strong correlation between observed TCR beta diversity and the percentage of naive T cells measured by flow cytometry. Total diversity estimates from one million sequenced T cells were considered lower bounds and underestimates.

The library relied on 5' RACE. The sequencer listed for this sample is Illumina HiSeq 2500. A second about 7 to 11 cycle PCR used a sample-barcoded 5' primer and a J-beta primer mix. A template-switch 5' adaptor carrying 12 random nucleotides introduced a unique molecular identifier onto each TCR beta cDNA molecule. Each sample yielded at least 2.5 million CDR3-containing paired-end reads. All of the RNA was converted into first-strand cDNA using the Mint cDNA synthesis kit, with a TRBC-specific oligonucleotide serving as the primer. After uracil-DNA glycosylase treatment, a first 18-cycle PCR used universal primers M1SS and BC2_uni_R on all cDNA. Regarding the original processing steps: Normalization of each sample was performed by random selection of 1 million high-quality reads, each carrying a distinct molecular identifier. Reads with shared molecular identifiers were discarded instead of being binned into consensus sequences. MiTCR, run with a Q25 quality threshold and the strictest error-elimination algorithm, handled CDR3 identification, clonotype clustering and error correction. A nonparametric unseen species model with Euler transformation was used to estimate a lower bound on total TCR beta diversity. TCRdb itself trimmed the public reads at Q25 with fastp, ran MiXCR and retained productive beta chains. Every entry covers one CDR3 protein and lists the most common genes and DNA from its rows. These V and J calls derive from TCRdb rather than the authors' analysis. Present in this sample are over 600,000 distinct CDR3 sequences, more than 35% of which were seen just once. The biggest ten clones account for around 18% of the sample.

The approximately 39 donors, aged about 6 to 90 years, were systemically healthy Caucasian individuals from Russia. Each donor gave about 9.7 milliliters of peripheral blood, drawn into EDTA-treated Vacutainer tubes. Ficoll-Paque density-gradient centrifugation was used to isolate PBMCs, with at least 7 million per sample. Total RNA was extracted from PBMCs with Trizol reagent, with at least 5 micrograms obtained per sample. For every donor, an aliquot of PBMCs went through flow cytometry to measure the percentages of naive CD45RAhigh/CD27high T cells. V sheds 1 base and J sheds 15 bases, leaving 13 bases between their ends. The germline V gene gives CDR1 as SQVTM and CDR2 as ANQGSEA. Including the terminal cysteine and phenylalanine, the CDR3 comprises 11 residues. Solely the CDR3 DNA is kept, with 33 bases framed from the first base.

The V gene is TRBV29-1 and the J gene is TRBJ2-1, with an unclear D gene assignment. Sequencing was carried out using blood. The sequence came from a man aged 80 or over in good health. The CDR3 protein: CSVEAHPTRFF. The sequence in DNA is TGCAGCGTTGAAGCACACCCCACCAGGTTCTTC.